The 9 T cell receptor beta chains below were found in one sample sequenced in a study of a mutant IDH1 vaccine in newly diagnosed glioma. Their target antigens are unknown. Documented time point: week 11, during vaccination. Each vaccine dose was 300 ug of mutant IDH1 20-mer peptide, with topical imiquimod. Assay used: immunoSEQ multiplex PCR; TCRdb lists only in-frame clones, some missing. The sample shows about 130,000 clones, about four fifths of them seen only once. Sequenced here: PBMCs, sampled from a glioma patient whose treatment included an IDH1 peptide vaccine. The origin of the receptors is a man aged 40-49 years with glioma.

J is TRBJ2-1 and V is TRBV7-9; perhaps TRBD2 as D (7 bases). The CDR3 consists of 17 residues. With 3 bases removed from V and 7 bases from J, the gap between germline ends came to 22 bases. Germline CDR1 reads SEHNR; CDR2 reads FQNEAQ (reference sequence). This chain's CDR3 is CASSFFTGGGVRNEQFF. The CDR3 DNA sequence: TGTGCCAGCAGCTTCTTCACGGGGGGCGGAGTGAGGAATGAGCAGTTCTTC.

This clone was seen a few times. The chain combines TRBV6-1 with TRBJ2-1; D gene unclear. This CDR3 comprises 13 residues. V dropped 4 bases and J dropped 9 bases, with 13 bases sitting between them. The germline gives CDR1 MNHNS, CDR2 SASEGT. The CDR3 spells CASSVEQRGEQFF. The CDR3 region has the DNA TGTGCCAGCAGTGTAGAGCAACGTGGTGAGCAGTTCTTC.

This clone was recorded once. The genes are TRBV30 and TRBJ1-1; a possible D gene is TRBD1 (5 bases). Germline-derived CDR1 and CDR2 are GTSNPN and SVGIG (reference sequence). V was pared by 3 bases and J by 1 base, with 15 bases between. The CDR3 contains 15 residues. The CDR3 loop is CAWSLLGRGNTEAFF. Here the CDR3 DNA reads TGTGCCTGGAGCCTCCTCGGGAGGGGGAACACTGAAGCTTTCTTT.

The V call is TRBV6-5, the J call TRBJ2-2; the D is unclear. The CDR3 is 14 residues long. V shed 2 bases and J shed 3 bases, with 7 bases lying between them. The germline V gene encodes CDR1 MNHEY and CDR2 SVGAGI. Here the CDR3 reads CASSYNRDTGELFF. For the CDR3, the DNA is TGTGCCAGCAGTTACAACCGAGACACCGGGGAGCTGTTTTTT.

The chain recombines TRBV11-2 with TRBJ1-4; D not resolved. This CDR3 region has 16 residues. Trimming cost V 3 bases and J 0 bases, with 11 bases left between them. Germline V gives CDR1 SGHAT, CDR2 FQNNGV. The CDR3 here is CASSFRTFATNEKLFF. CDR3 coding DNA: TGTGCCAGCAGCTTCCGTACCTTTGCAACTAATGAAAAACTGTTTTTT.

In its sample, this clone was seen a few times. This sample also contains other DNA sequences that code for the same CDR3. The genes are TRBV7-2 and TRBJ1-1; possibly TRBD1 for D (5 bases). Germline CDR1 and CDR2: SGHTA and FQGNSA. The CDR3 contains 13 residues. The V end was cut by 5 bases, the J end by 1 base, with 8 bases between. CDR3 nucleotide sequence: TGTGCCAGCAGCCGCGACAGGAACACTGAAGCTTTCTTT. Protein: CASSRDRNTEAFF.

V gene TRBV27 combines with J gene TRBJ2-2; 7 bases line up with TRBD2. Germline CDR1 and CDR2: MNHEY and SMNVEV (reference sequence). J gave up 2 bases and V 8 bases, and 11 bases lay outside the gene matches. This CDR3 comprises 16 residues. CDR3 region: CASRRPGLYNTGELFF. The CDR3 coding sequence is TGTGCCAGCCGCCGCCCGGGACTATACAACACCGGGGAGCTGTTTTTT.

The chain recombines TRBV10-2 with TRBJ2-3; D might be TRBD2 (7 bases). CDR1 WSHSY and CDR2 SAAADI come from the germline V gene. The CDR3 has 15 amino acids. V dropped 3 bases and J dropped 2 bases, with 12 bases sitting between them. CDR3 loop: CASSEEGGATDTQYF. CDR3 coding DNA: TGCGCCAGCAGTGAAGAGGGGGGGGCCACAGATACGCAGTATTTT.

V and J are TRBV4-3 and TRBJ1-2, with TRBD1 identical over 11 bases. Trimming cost V 1 base and J 6 bases; bases outside gene matches: 7. The CDR3 has 16 residues. The V gene's germline CDR1 is LGHNA and CDR2 YSLEER. CDR3 sequence: CASSQAPGTGGDGYTF. CDR3 coding DNA: TGCGCCAGCAGCCAAGCCCCCGGGACAGGGGGGGATGGCTACACCTTC.